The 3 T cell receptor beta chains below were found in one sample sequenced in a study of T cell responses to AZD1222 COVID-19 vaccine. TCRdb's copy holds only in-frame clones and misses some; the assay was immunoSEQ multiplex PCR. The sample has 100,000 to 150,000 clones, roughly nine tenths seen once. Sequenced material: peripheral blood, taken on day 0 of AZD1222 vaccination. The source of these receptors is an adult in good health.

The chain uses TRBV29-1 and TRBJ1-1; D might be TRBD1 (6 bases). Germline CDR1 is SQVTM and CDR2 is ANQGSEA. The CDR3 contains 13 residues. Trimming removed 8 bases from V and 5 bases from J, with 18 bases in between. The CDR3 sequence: CSTTKDSATEAFF. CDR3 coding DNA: TGCAGCACCACCAAGGACAGTGCTACTGAAGCTTTCTTT.

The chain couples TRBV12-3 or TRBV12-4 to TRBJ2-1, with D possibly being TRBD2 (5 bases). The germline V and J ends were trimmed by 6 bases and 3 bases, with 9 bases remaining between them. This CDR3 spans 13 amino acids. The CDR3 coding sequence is TGTGCCAGCAGCCCCGACTACTACAATGAGCAGTTCTTC. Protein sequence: CASSPDYYNEQFF.

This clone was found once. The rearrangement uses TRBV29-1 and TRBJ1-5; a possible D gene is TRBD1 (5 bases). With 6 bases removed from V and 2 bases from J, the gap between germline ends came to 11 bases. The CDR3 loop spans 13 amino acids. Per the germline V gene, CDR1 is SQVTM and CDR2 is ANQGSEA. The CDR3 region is CSVGGERNQPQHF. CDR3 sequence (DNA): TGCAGCGTCGGAGGGGAGCGCAATCAGCCCCAGCATTTT.